This T cell receptor beta chain appears in the sequencing data of a study of shared clonotypes between healthy human individuals. Samples underwent the assay at deep level. The method was immunoSEQ multiplex PCR; TCRdb's version includes in-frame clones alone and lacks a portion of them. The sample includes some 1,600,000 clones, around 98% seen only once; the top ten take approximately 0.44%. The V gene's germline CDR1 is GTSNPN and CDR2 SVGIG (reference sequence). The CDR3 totals 11 residues. This sequence originates from a man aged 25 to 45 in good health. V usage is TRBV30 and J usage is TRBJ1-1; tentative D call: TRBD1 (5 bases). The source material was naive CD4+ T cells sorted from blood. This sample's subset: CD45RA+ positively selected. CDR3 nucleotides: TGTTCTGTTGGGGGGAACACTGAAGCTTTCTTT. This encodes CSVGGNTEAFF.